This TCR beta chain was observed in a study of T-cell memory formation after mild COVID-19. Via MiXCR, TCRdb re-called the 5' RACE reads, giving one row per CDR3 protein. The sample comprises 200,000 to 250,000 distinct CDR3 sequences, around 17% of which are singletons, and 3.5% rests with the top ten. Overall study findings and caveats: For second-wave clones that peaked at day 37, SARS-CoV-2 specificity went unverified. CD4+ bias marked clones expanding day 15 to 37, unlike balanced contracting clones. Mostly located in CM and EM were contracting CD4+ clones, with contracting CD8+ clones located in EMRA.

The V and J ends lost 0 bases and 6 bases respectively, with 10 bases between them. The CDR3 runs to 13 residues. The germline gives CDR1 SGHRS, CDR2 YFSETQ. Comments on this clonotype: The antigen is unknown.

The chain combines TRBV5-1 with TRBJ2-7; D gene uncertain. The specimen sequenced was PBMCs or a T cell subset sorted from them (not recorded which). This sequence was found in a man aged 18 to 35 who had mild COVID-19 (a few samples of this study predate the infection). Cell type and time point are not known. The CDR3 DNA reads as TGCGCCAGCAGCTTGGACGGCCGCGGCGAGCAGTACGTC. The encoded protein is CASSLDGRGEQYV.